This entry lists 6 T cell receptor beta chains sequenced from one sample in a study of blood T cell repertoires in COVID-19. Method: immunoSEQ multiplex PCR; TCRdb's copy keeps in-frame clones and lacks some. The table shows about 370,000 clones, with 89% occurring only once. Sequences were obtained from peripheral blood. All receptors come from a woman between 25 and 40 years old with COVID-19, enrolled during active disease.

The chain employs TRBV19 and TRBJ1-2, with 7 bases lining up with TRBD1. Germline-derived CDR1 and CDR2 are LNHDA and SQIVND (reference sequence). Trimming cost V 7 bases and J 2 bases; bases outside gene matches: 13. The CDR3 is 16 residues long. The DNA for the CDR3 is TGTGCCAGTACCGAGAAGGGGGCTGCCCGGAACTATGGCTACACCTTC. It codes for CASTEKGAARNYGYTF.

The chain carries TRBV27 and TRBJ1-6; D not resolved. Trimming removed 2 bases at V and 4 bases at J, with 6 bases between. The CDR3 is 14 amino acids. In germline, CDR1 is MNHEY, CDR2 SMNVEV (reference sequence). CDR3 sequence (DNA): TGTGCCAGCAGTTTAGGGGAGTATAATTCACCCCTCCACTTT. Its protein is CASSLGEYNSPLHF.

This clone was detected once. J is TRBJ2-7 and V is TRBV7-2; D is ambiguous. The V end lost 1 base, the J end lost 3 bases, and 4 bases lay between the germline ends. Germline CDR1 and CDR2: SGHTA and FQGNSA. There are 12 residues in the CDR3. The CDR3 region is CASSLGSYEQYV. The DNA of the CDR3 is TGTGCCAGCAGCTTAGGCAGCTACGAGCAGTACGTC.

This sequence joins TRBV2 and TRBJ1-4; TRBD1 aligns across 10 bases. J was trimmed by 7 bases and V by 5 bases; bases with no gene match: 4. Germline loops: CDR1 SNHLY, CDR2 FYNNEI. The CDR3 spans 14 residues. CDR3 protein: CASSYRDRGEKLFF. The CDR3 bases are TGTGCCAGCAGTTACCGGGACAGGGGTGAAAAACTGTTTTTT.

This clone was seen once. The CDR3 DNA reads as TGTGCCATCAGTCCAGGGAGCGGGAGGAGAACAGATACGCAGTATTTT. It codes for CAISPGSGRRTDTQYF. The V gene is TRBV10-3, the J gene TRBJ2-3, with 9 positions matching TRBD2. The CDR3 consists of 16 residues. V lost 5 bases and J lost 3; bases outside the gene matches: 9. CDR1 and CDR2 (germline): ENHRY, SYGVKD.

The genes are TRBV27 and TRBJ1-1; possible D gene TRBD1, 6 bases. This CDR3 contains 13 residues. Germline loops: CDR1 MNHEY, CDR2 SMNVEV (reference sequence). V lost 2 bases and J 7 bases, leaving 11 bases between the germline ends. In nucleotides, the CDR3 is TGTGCCAGCAGTTTAGCCCTAGGGGGTGAAGCTTTCTTT. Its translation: CASSLALGGEAFF.